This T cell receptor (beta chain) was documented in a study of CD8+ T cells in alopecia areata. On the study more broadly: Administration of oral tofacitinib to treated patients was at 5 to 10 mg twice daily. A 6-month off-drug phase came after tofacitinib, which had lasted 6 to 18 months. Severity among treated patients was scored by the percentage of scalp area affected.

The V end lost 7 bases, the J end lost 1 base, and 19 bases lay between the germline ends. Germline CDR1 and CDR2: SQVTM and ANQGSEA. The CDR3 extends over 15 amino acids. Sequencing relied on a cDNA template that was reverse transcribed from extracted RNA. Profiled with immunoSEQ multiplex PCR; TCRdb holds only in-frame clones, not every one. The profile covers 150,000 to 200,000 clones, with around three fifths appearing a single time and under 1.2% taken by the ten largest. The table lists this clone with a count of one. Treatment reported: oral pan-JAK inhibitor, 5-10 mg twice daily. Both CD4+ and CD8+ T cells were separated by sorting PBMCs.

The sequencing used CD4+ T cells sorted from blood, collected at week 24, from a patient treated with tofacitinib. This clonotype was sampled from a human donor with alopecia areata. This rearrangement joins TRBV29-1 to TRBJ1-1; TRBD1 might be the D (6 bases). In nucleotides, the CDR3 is TGCAGCGAGACTAGAAGGGGGGGGCCGAACACTGAAGCTTTCTTT. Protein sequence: CSETRRGGPNTEAFF.